What follows are 16 T cell receptor beta chains derived from one specimen sequenced in a study of blood T cell repertoires in COVID-19. The method was immunoSEQ multiplex PCR; TCRdb's version includes in-frame clones alone and lacks a portion of them. The sample contains some 200,000 clones, over 75% of which appear only once. Sequencing input: peripheral blood. These receptors were obtained from a middle-aged woman with acute or convalescent COVID-19.

This chain links TRBV5-4 with TRBJ1-2; tentative D call: TRBD1 (6 bases). The CDR3 is 15 residues long. V was trimmed by 1 base and J by 4 bases, leaving 14 bases between them. CDR1 is SGHNT, CDR2 YYREEE, per germline (reference sequence). The CDR3 spells CASSLSRGRGYGYTF. The DNA of the CDR3 is TGTGCCAGCAGCTTGTCCAGGGGTAGAGGCTATGGCTACACCTTC.

The chain combines TRBV2 with TRBJ1-2; the match to TRBD1 covers 9 bases. Germline CDR1 and CDR2: SNHLY and FYNNEI. V lost 6 bases and J lost 4; bases outside the gene matches: 6. This CDR3 region has 14 residues. Here the CDR3 reads CASRSRQGGYGYTF. For the CDR3, the DNA is TGTGCCAGCAGGTCCCGACAGGGGGGCTATGGCTACACCTTC.

In its sample, this clone was seen a few times. J is TRBJ1-2 and V is TRBV6-1; tentative D call: TRBD1 (5 bases). In germline, CDR1 is MNHNS, CDR2 SASEGT. The V end lost 2 bases, the J end lost 6 bases, and 13 bases lay between the germline ends. The CDR3 is 14 amino acids. CDR3 nucleotide sequence: TGTGCCAGCAGTGAACGTTCATCCAGGGATGGCTACACCTTC. Its translation is CASSERSSRDGYTF.

The chain joins TRBV9 to TRBJ1-1; 7 nucleotides match TRBD1. The germline CDR1 and CDR2 sequences are SGDLS and YYNGEE. CDR3 length: 16 amino acids. After removal of 0 bases from V and 7 bases from J, the junction contained 12 bases not matched to a gene. CDR3: CASSVAPTGLGGEAFF. The CDR3 region has the DNA TGTGCCAGCAGCGTAGCCCCGACAGGGCTGGGCGGTGAAGCTTTCTTT.

The CDR3 sequence is CASSLGRGSKETQYF. CDR3 in DNA: TGTGCCAGCAGCTTAGGACGAGGGTCCAAAGAGACCCAGTACTTC. The chain links TRBV7-9 to TRBJ2-5; TRBD2 might be the D (5 bases). V lost 1 base to trimming and J lost 3 bases, with 12 bases between them. The germline gives CDR1 SEHNR, CDR2 FQNEAQ (reference sequence). This CDR3 spans 15 amino acids.

Comments on this clone: An end of the junction differs from the germline gene, which may be a read error. This chain connects TRBV12-3 or TRBV12-4 to TRBJ1-4; D remains unclear. CDR3 size: 13 residues. CDR3: CASRLGSIEKLFF. In DNA, the CDR3 is TGTGCCAGCAGGTTAGGGTCTATCGAAAAACTGTTTTTT.

The chain uses TRBV4-2 and TRBJ1-3; D is possibly TRBD1 (5 bases). Trimming left V 1 base short and J 4 bases short, with 11 bases between. The V gene's germline CDR1 is LGHNA and CDR2 YNFKEQ. The CDR3 has 15 residues. The CDR3 DNA sequence: TGTGCCAGCAGCCAAGGCCAGGGTACGGGAAACACCATATATTTT. It is translated as CASSQGQGTGNTIYF.

This chain joins TRBV28 and TRBJ1-6; 9 bases map to TRBD1. The CDR3 is 16 residues long. Germline loops: CDR1 MDHEN, CDR2 SYDVKM. The V and J ends lost 4 bases and 9 bases, in that order; junction bases with no gene match: 10. The CDR3 reads CASSSPGTGYFSPLHF. CDR3 nucleotide sequence: TGTGCCAGCAGTTCCCCCGGGACAGGGTATTTTTCACCCCTCCACTTT.

This clone showed up just once. The chain carries TRBV5-6 and TRBJ1-2; possibly TRBD1 for D (6 bases). CDR1 is SGHDT and CDR2 is YYEEEE in the germline V gene. Trimming cost V 4 bases and J 5 bases, with 12 bases left between them. The CDR3 totals 13 residues. The CDR3 region is CASSLSGTYGYTF. The CDR3 nucleotides read TGTGCCAGCAGCCTCTCGGGGACATATGGCTACACCTTC.

The chain joins TRBV15 to TRBJ2-4; D may be TRBD1 (6 bases). CDR1 and CDR2 (germline): LNHNV, YYDKDF (reference sequence). CDR3 length: 17 residues. V lost 1 base, J lost 0 bases, and 13 bases lay in between. CDR3 region: CATSRARDTLAKNIQYF. CDR3 sequence (DNA): TGTGCCACCAGCAGAGCCAGGGACACACTAGCCAAAAACATTCAGTACTTC.

This clone turned up a few times. J is TRBJ1-4 and V is TRBV5-6, with 8 bases identical to TRBD1. The CDR3 is 11 residues long. Germline V CDR1 and CDR2: SGHDT, YYEEEE. The trim removed 4 bases at V and 14 bases at J, leaving 4 bases unmatched. CDR3 in DNA: TGTGCCAGCAGCGCAGGGGGCCAGCTGTTTTTT. Its protein product is CASSAGGQLFF. Drawing the rest from reference TRBV5-6 and TRBJ1-4, the complete variable domain is DAGVTQSPTHLIKTRGQQVTLRCSPKSGHDTVSWYQQALGQGPQFIFQYYEEEERQRGNFPDRFSGHQFPNYSSELNVNALLLGDSALYLCASSAGGQLFFGSGTQLSVL.

CDR3 nucleotides: TGTGCCAGCAGCTCCCCCGGGACAGGGGAAGAGACCCAGTACTTC. It is translated as CASSSPGTGEETQYF. V gene TRBV11-2 combines with J gene TRBJ2-5; TRBD1 matches at 10 bases. CDR1 is SGHAT, CDR2 FQNNGV, per germline. The length of the CDR3 is 15 residues. The trim removed 4 bases at V and 3 bases at J, leaving 5 bases unmatched.

This rearrangement joins TRBV9 to TRBJ2-3, with 15 bases aligning to TRBD2. The length of the CDR3 is 20 residues. Germline V CDR1 and CDR2: SGDLS, YYNGEE. V shed 3 bases and J 2 bases; nucleotides not matched to a gene: 13. The CDR3 reads CASSASGTSGGTIHTDTQYF. The CDR3 DNA reads TGTGCCAGCAGCGCGTCCGGGACTAGCGGGGGGACAATTCACACAGATACGCAGTATTTT. Full variable domain (remainder filled in from reference TRBV9 and TRBJ2-3): DSGVTQTPKHLITATGQRVTLRCSPRSGDLSVYWYQQSLDQGLQFLIQYYNGEERAKGNILERFSAQQFPDLHSELNLSSLELGDSALYFCASSASGTSGGTIHTDTQYFGPGTRLTVL.

This chain joins TRBV5-6 and TRBJ2-7; no reliable D call. This CDR3 region has 14 residues. The germline V and J ends were trimmed by 1 base and 2 bases, with 10 bases remaining between them. Germline CDR1 and CDR2: SGHDT and YYEEEE. The CDR3 DNA is TGTGCCAGCAGCTTGTACTTTTCCCCCTACGAGCAGTACGTC. As protein: CASSLYFSPYEQYV.

V usage is TRBV29-1 and J usage is TRBJ1-2, with a weak D call TRBD1 (6 bases). Germline values: CDR1 SQVTM, CDR2 ANQGSEA. The CDR3 has 15 residues. V was trimmed by 1 base and J by 8 bases, leaving 20 bases between them. CDR3 loop: CSVEGLSQGSGGYTF. The DNA for the CDR3 is TGCAGCGTTGAAGGCCTTTCACAGGGCTCGGGGGGCTACACCTTC.

The V and J genes are TRBV5-1 and TRBJ1-1; 12 bases line up with TRBD1. Trimming removed 2 bases from V and 0 bases from J; junction bases left unmatched: 8. Germline V gene data show CDR1 as SGHRS and CDR2 as YFSETQ. This CDR3 is built from 18 residues. Here the CDR3 reads CASSFQPGQGALNTEAFF. CDR3 DNA sequence: TGCGCCAGCAGCTTCCAACCGGGACAGGGGGCTCTGAACACTGAAGCTTTCTTT.